This T cell receptor beta chain emerged from a study of graft-versus-host responses after intestinal transplantation. About this clone itself: What it binds is not known.

Trimming cost V 6 bases and J 6 bases, with 12 bases left between them. The V gene's germline CDR1 is MNHEY and CDR2 SMNVEV (reference sequence). The CDR3 is 12 amino acids. The table came from immunoSEQ multiplex PCR; TCRdb's copy has only in-frame clones and leaves some out. The data hold over 100,000 clones, with 85% to 95% observed a single time. This chain joins TRBV27 and TRBJ2-7; no clear D. Sequencing was performed on unstimulated CD4+ T cells sorted from spleen or lymph node cells, taken before intestinal transplant. The clonotype originates from a human donor who received an intestinal transplant. Written as DNA, the CDR3 is TGTGCCAGCAGCCATACCACAACCGAGCAGTACTTC. It yields the protein CASSHTTTEQYF.